The rows below give T cell receptor beta chains drawn from one sample of a study of human T cells and chemical hapten exposure. Via MiXCR, TCRdb re-called the RACE reads, giving one row per CDR3 protein. The sample yields about 71,000 distinct CDR3 sequences, 7.5% to 10% seen once. Sample: whole blood, taken in connection with sensitization to the hapten diphenylcyclopropenone (DPC). These receptors originate from a woman between 40 and 50 years old with alopecia areata. Some clones in this sample may be carry-over from other donors' samples. CDR3s include the opening cysteine and the closing phenylalanine or tryptophan. The order of the fields is J gene, clone size, V gene, D gene, CDR3 protein, CDR3 DNA. D genes are given only for firm matches. Size is stated for part of the rows, as once, few or many counts, or as a class when the clone is expanded.

>TRBJ2-2|many|TRBV7-2|-
CASSPGRGRKTGELFF
TGTGCCAGCAGCCCCGGGAGGGGGCGAAAGACCGGGGAGCTGTTTTTT
>TRBJ2-5|many|TRBV11-2|-
CASSYVSSGARQETQYF
TGTGCCAGCAGCTACGTATCATCCGGGGCCCGACAAGAGACCCAGTACTTC
>TRBJ2-5|few|TRBV28|-
CASSLRKGVETQYF
TGTGCCAGCAGTTTACGTAAAGGGGTGGAGACCCAGTACTTC
>TRBJ1-3|many|TRBV11-2|TRBD1
CASSARQGGSGNTIYF
TGTGCCAGCAGCGCCAGACAGGGCGGGTCTGGAAACACCATATATTTT
>TRBJ1-4|many|TRBV7-2|-
CASSSQLTGVNEKLFF
TGTGCCAGCAGCTCTCAGTTGACAGGAGTGAATGAAAAACTGTTTTTT
>TRBJ1-6|-|TRBV9|-
CASSVEAAPAYNSPLHF
TGTGCCAGCAGCGTAGAGGCGGCCCCAGCCTATAATTCACCCCTCCACTTT
>TRBJ2-2|-|TRBV5-1|-
CASSGGAWDGELFF
TGCGCCAGCAGCGGAGGTGCTTGGGACGGGGAGCTGTTTTTT
>TRBJ1-1|many|TRBV27|-
CASRGGRNTEAFF
TGTGCCAGCAGGGGAGGCCGGAACACTGAAGCTTTCTTT
>TRBJ2-1|-|TRBV6-2/TRBV6-3|-
CASSSTGTRAHNEQFF
TGTGCCAGCAGTTCAACCGGGACAAGGGCCCACAATGAGCAGTTCTTC
>TRBJ1-5|few|TRBV6-5|-
CASGTALSNQPQHF
TGTGCCAGCGGTACGGCGCTTAGCAATCAGCCCCAGCATTTT
>TRBJ2-7|many|TRBV3-1|TRBD1
CASSQDLVRGRTYEQYF
TGTGCCAGCAGCCAAGATTTGGTCAGGGGGCGAACCTACGAGCAGTACTTC
>TRBJ1-5|few|TRBV20-1|-
CSASGGYQPQHF
TGCAGTGCTAGTGGGGGTTATCAGCCCCAGCATTTT
>TRBJ2-7|few|TRBV7-9|-
CASSPTEAYYEQYF
TGTGCCAGCAGCCCAACGGAGGCCTACTACGAGCAGTACTTC
>TRBJ1-5|many|TRBV6-6|-
CASLGRGKGQPQHF
TGTGCCAGTTTAGGGCGGGGAAAGGGCCAGCCCCAGCATTTT
>TRBJ2-7|many|TRBV7-9|-
CASSFEDGSYEQYF
TGTGCCAGCAGCTTCGAGGACGGGTCCTACGAGCAGTACTTC
>TRBJ2-7|-|TRBV7-9|-
CAASRASYEQYF
TGTGCCGCGTCCCGAGCCTCCTACGAGCAGTACTTC
>TRBJ2-3|few|TRBV19|TRBD2
CASSMSPSGGALDTQYF
TGTGCCAGTAGTATGAGCCCCAGCGGGGGGGCCCTAGATACGCAGTATTTT
>TRBJ2-3|few|TRBV7-3|-
CASRDGAADTQYF
TGTGCCAGCAGGGACGGCGCGGCAGATACGCAGTATTTT
>TRBJ1-2|many|TRBV5-4|TRBD1
CASIEGRDRAGYGYTF
TGTGCCAGCATCGAGGGCCGGGACAGGGCGGGTTATGGCTACACCTTC
>TRBJ1-2|many|TRBV29-1|-
CSVVAEGYTF
TGCAGCGTTGTTGCGGAAGGCTACACCTTC
>TRBJ1-2|few|TRBV20-1|-
CSAKGGAAGNYGYTF
TGCAGTGCTAAGGGGGGGGCTGCTGGAAACTATGGCTACACCTTC
>TRBJ2-7|few|TRBV7-2|TRBD2
CASTQRGATYEQYF
TGTGCCAGCACCCAGCGGGGGGCAACCTACGAGCAGTACTTC
>TRBJ2-1|few|TRBV6-2/TRBV6-3|-
CASSWAPGLQADEQFF
TGTGCCAGCAGTTGGGCCCCGGGACTGCAAGCCGATGAGCAGTTCTTC
>TRBJ2-2|-|TRBV5-1|-
CASSSTGITGELFF
TGCGCCAGCAGCAGTACAGGGATCACCGGGGAGCTGTTTTTT
>TRBJ2-1|few|TRBV12-3/TRBV12-4|-
CASSLRTVNEQFF
TGTGCCAGCAGTCTTAGGACTGTCAATGAGCAGTTCTTC
>TRBJ1-3|many|TRBV24-1|-
CATSDLRTIYF
TGTGCCACCAGTGATTTGCGGACCATATATTTT
>TRBJ2-1|many|TRBV10-3|-
CAISSRSSYNEQFF
TGTGCCATCAGTTCGAGGAGCTCCTACAATGAGCAGTTCTTC
>TRBJ2-1|-|TRBV7-6|-
CASSFGPSYNEQFF
TGTGCCAGCAGCTTTGGCCCCTCCTACAATGAGCAGTTCTTC
>TRBJ1-1|many|TRBV7-9|-
CASSLVAGNTEAFF
TGTGCCAGCAGCTTAGTCGCAGGGAACACTGAAGCTTTCTTT
>TRBJ2-3|many|TRBV6-6|TRBD2
CASSRTSGTDTQYF
TGTGCCAGCAGTCGGACTAGCGGGACAGATACGCAGTATTTT
>TRBJ1-5|-|TRBV6-2/TRBV6-3|-
CASSSTAGTNQPQHF
TGTGCCAGCAGTTCCACAGCGGGGACCAATCAGCCCCAGCATTTT
>TRBJ1-5|few|TRBV7-2|-
CASSERRAPNQPQHF
TGTGCCAGCAGCGAAAGACGGGCCCCCAATCAGCCCCAGCATTTT
>TRBJ1-1|many|TRBV7-9|-
CASSLRAGPEAFF
TGTGCCAGCAGCTTAAGGGCAGGTCCCGAAGCTTTCTTT